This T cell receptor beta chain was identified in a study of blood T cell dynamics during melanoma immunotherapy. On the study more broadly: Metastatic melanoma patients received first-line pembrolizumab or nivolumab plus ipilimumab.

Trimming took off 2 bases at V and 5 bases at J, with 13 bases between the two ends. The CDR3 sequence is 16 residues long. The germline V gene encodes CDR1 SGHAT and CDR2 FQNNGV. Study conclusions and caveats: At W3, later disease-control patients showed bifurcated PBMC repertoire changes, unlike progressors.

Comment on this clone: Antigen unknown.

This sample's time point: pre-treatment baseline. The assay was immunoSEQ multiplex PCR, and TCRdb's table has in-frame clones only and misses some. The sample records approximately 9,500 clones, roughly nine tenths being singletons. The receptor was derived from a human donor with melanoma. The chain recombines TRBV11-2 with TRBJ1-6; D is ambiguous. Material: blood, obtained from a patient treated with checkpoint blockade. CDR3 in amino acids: CASSLLRRADNSPLHF. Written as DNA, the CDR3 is TGTGCCAGCAGCTTATTACGACGGGCTGATAATTCACCCCTCCACTTT.